These 20 T cell receptor beta chains originate from one sample sequenced in a study of T cell responses to AZD1222 COVID-19 vaccine. The method was immunoSEQ multiplex PCR; TCRdb's version includes in-frame clones alone and lacks a portion of them. Of some 89,000 clones detected, over 85% appear once; the ten largest clones hold roughly 2.3%. The sequencing here drew on peripheral blood, taken on day 0 of AZD1222 vaccination. These receptors all stem from an adult in good health.

This CDR3 is CASSRRTQGADTQYF. CDR3 DNA sequence: TGTGCCAGCAGCAGAAGGACCCAGGGCGCAGATACGCAGTATTTT. The chain links TRBV2 to TRBJ2-3, with D perhaps TRBD1 (5 bases). Germline CDR1 is SNHLY and CDR2 is FYNNEI. Between the trimmed V and J ends, which lost 6 bases and 4 bases, there was a span of 17 bases. The length of the CDR3 is 15 residues.

The chain couples TRBV13 to TRBJ2-7; 10 bases are shared with TRBD1. Germline assignment: CDR1 PRHDT and CDR2 FYEKMQ (reference sequence). V lost 5 bases and J lost 3; bases outside the gene matches: 4. CDR3 length: 14 amino acids. The CDR3 bases are TGTGCCAGCAGCGGAGGGACAGGGGACTACGAGCAGTACTTC. It encodes CASSGGTGDYEQYF.

The rearrangement joins TRBV6-5 to TRBJ2-1, with 7 bases fitting TRBD1. The V gene end was trimmed by 5 bases and the J gene end by 2 bases; junction bases not matched to a gene: 6. CDR1 and CDR2 (germline): MNHEY, SVGAGI. This CDR3 is built from 15 residues. The CDR3, as DNA: TGTGCCAGCAGTAAGGGACAGACCACCTACAATGAGCAGTTCTTC. Amino acids: CASSKGQTTYNEQFF.

This chain uses TRBV11-3 with TRBJ1-1; tentative D call: TRBD1 (6 bases). Germline V gives CDR1 SGHNT, CDR2 YENEEA. Trimming left V 5 bases short and J 3 bases short, with 16 bases between. CDR3 length: 15 amino acids. The DNA of the CDR3 is TGTGCCAGCAGCCCTCCGTACAGGGATTACACTGAAGCTTTCTTT. Protein sequence: CASSPPYRDYTEAFF.

This chain links TRBV3-1 (or the pseudogene TRBV3-2) with TRBJ2-3; D is uncertain. Looked up from germline, CDR1 is LGHDT and CDR2 is YNNKEL (reference sequence). The CDR3 length is 15 residues. Trimming cost V 3 bases and J 0 bases, with 10 bases left between them. The CDR3 protein is CASSHRPTSTDTQYF. In DNA form, the CDR3 reads TGTGCCAGCAGCCATAGGCCTACTAGCACAGATACGCAGTATTTT.

The V and J genes are TRBV7-9 and TRBJ1-5; tentative D call: TRBD1 (5 bases). The ends were cut back, 1 base at V and 7 bases at J, with 20 bases in the middle. From germline, CDR1 is SEHNR and CDR2 FQNEAQ (reference sequence). This CDR3 has 17 amino acids. The CDR3 nucleotides read TGTGCCAGCAGCTTAGGCCCACCCCAGGGATCTAAACAGCCCCAGCATTTT. It encodes CASSLGPPQGSKQPQHF.

CDR3 in amino acids: CASSQGPEQYF. DNA for the CDR3: TGTGCCAGCAGCCAGGGTCCCGAGCAGTACTTC. The gene calls are TRBV3-1 (or the pseudogene TRBV3-2) and TRBJ2-7; D remains unclear. This CDR3 has 11 residues. Per the germline V gene, CDR1 is LGHDT and CDR2 is YNNKEL (reference sequence). Trimming removed 3 bases at V and 6 bases at J, with 6 bases between.

This clone was found once. The rearrangement uses TRBV7-9 and TRBJ1-6; maybe TRBD1 (6 bases). The CDR3 covers 14 residues. CDR1 is SEHNR and CDR2 is FQNEAQ in the germline V gene (reference sequence). The V end lost 5 bases, the J end lost 9 bases, and 14 bases lay between the germline ends. This chain's CDR3 is CASSNRAVGSPLHF. For the CDR3, the DNA is TGTGCCAGCAGCAACAGGGCAGTCGGTTCACCCCTCCACTTT.

This clone was recorded once. V gene TRBV14 combines with J gene TRBJ1-1; D is undetermined. This CDR3 spans 14 amino acids. With 0 bases removed from V and 8 bases from J, the gap between germline ends came to 13 bases. Germline loops: CDR1 SGHDN, CDR2 FVKESK. In DNA, the CDR3 is TGTGCCAGCAGCCAAGATCTGGTCCGGGCAGAAGCTTTCTTT. Residues: CASSQDLVRAEAFF.

CDR3 region: CASSQDGQGGAFF. The CDR3 DNA is TGTGCCAGCAGCCAAGATGGACAGGGAGGGGCTTTCTTT. The chain recombines TRBV3-1 (or the pseudogene TRBV3-2) with TRBJ1-1; 8 bases are a match to TRBD1. CDR1 LGHDT and CDR2 YNNKEL come from the germline V gene (reference sequence). The CDR3 is 13 residues long. The V and J ends lost 0 bases and 11 bases, in that order; junction bases with no gene match: 5.

The chain is built from TRBV7-2 and TRBJ2-3; D is possibly TRBD1 (6 bases). CDR1 SGHTA and CDR2 FQGNSA come from the germline V gene. The CDR3 totals 15 residues. V shed 5 bases and J shed 0 bases, with 12 bases lying between them. The CDR3 nucleotides read TGTGCCAGCAGCACCTACAGGGCTAGCACAGATACGCAGTATTTT. Residues: CASSTYRASTDTQYF.

J is TRBJ1-5 and V is TRBV2; perhaps TRBD1 as D (5 bases). Germline-derived CDR1 and CDR2 are SNHLY and FYNNEI. V lost 8 bases to trimming and J lost 1 base, with 15 bases between them. This CDR3 region has 15 residues. This CDR3 is CASRLRDGSNQPQHF. The CDR3 bases are TGTGCCAGCCGCCTACGGGACGGCAGCAATCAGCCCCAGCATTTT.

The J gene is TRBJ2-7, the V gene TRBV11-2; D gene ambiguous. The V gene lost 0 bases and the J gene lost 5 bases, with 8 bases spanning the gap. There are 13 residues in the CDR3. CDR1 and CDR2 (germline): SGHAT, FQNNGV. In DNA, the CDR3 is TGTGCCAGCAGCTTAGATAGGCAGCACGAGCAGTACTTC. Encoded protein: CASSLDRQHEQYF.

V and J are TRBV18 and TRBJ2-3, with TRBD1 as a possible D gene (5 bases). Germline CDR1 reads KGHSH; CDR2 reads LQKENI. This CDR3 has 14 amino acids. V was pared by 6 bases and J by 4 bases, with 14 bases between. The CDR3 protein is CASSPPVGPDTQYF. CDR3 DNA: TGTGCCAGCTCCCCCCCCGTGGGGCCAGATACGCAGTATTTT.

V usage is TRBV5-6 and J usage is TRBJ2-3; 8 bases match TRBD2. The germline gives CDR1 SGHDT, CDR2 YYEEEE. CDR3 length: 17 amino acids. With V trimmed by 2 bases and J by 1 base, 9 bases remained unmatched. The CDR3, as DNA: TGTGCCAGCAGCTTAGCCTCCGTAGCGGGACGCACAGATACGCAGTATTTT. Residues: CASSLASVAGRTDTQYF. The whole variable domain, filled in from reference TRBV5-6 and TRBJ2-3, reads DAGVTQSPTHLIKTRGQQVTLRCSPKSGHDTVSWYQQALGQGPQFIFQYYEEEERQRGNFPDRFSGHQFPNYSSELNVNALLLGDSALYLCASSLASVAGRTDTQYFGPGTRLTVL.

A few counts support this clone. The chain couples TRBV30 to TRBJ2-7; a weak D match, TRBD2 (7 bases). CDR1 is GTSNPN, CDR2 SVGIG, per germline (reference sequence). Trimming shortened V by 1 base and J by 3 bases, and 13 bases separated the two germline ends. The CDR3 is 14 residues long. The CDR3 loop reads CAWSEGGARYEQYF. DNA for the CDR3: TGTGCCTGGAGTGAAGGGGGGGCTCGCTACGAGCAGTACTTC.

The chain has TRBV7-2 and TRBJ1-2; D may be TRBD1 (5 bases). CDR1 is SGHTA, CDR2 FQGNSA, per germline. This CDR3 contains 13 residues. V was shortened by 5 bases and J by 8 bases, with 15 bases between the two germline ends. CDR3 sequence (DNA): TGTGCCAGCAGCCAATACGGGACGTCGGGCTACACCTTC. Translated, it gives CASSQYGTSGYTF.

The chain employs TRBV5-1 and TRBJ2-1, with a possible D match to TRBD1 (6 bases). Trimming removed 2 bases from V and 4 bases from J, with 7 bases in between. Germline V lookup: CDR1 SGHRS, CDR2 YFSETQ. The CDR3 sequence is 13 residues long. The CDR3 sequence: CASSLQGYNEQFF. CDR3 nucleotide sequence: TGCGCCAGCAGCTTACAGGGTTACAATGAGCAGTTCTTC.

The V and J genes are TRBV3-1 (or the pseudogene TRBV3-2) and TRBJ2-2; a weak D match, TRBD2 (5 bases). The CDR3 contains 16 residues. V lost 0 bases, J lost 6 bases, and 14 bases lay in between. Per germline, CDR1 LGHDT and CDR2 YNNKEL (reference sequence). CDR3 sequence: CASSQDSSGGSGELFF. The CDR3 DNA sequence: TGTGCCAGCAGCCAAGATTCAAGCGGCGGGTCCGGGGAGCTGTTTTTT.

This chain links TRBV6-1 with TRBJ1-1; D call uncertain. The germline gives CDR1 MNHNS, CDR2 SASEGT. The V end was cut by 1 base, the J end by 1 base, with 16 bases between. The CDR3 is made up of 17 amino acids. This CDR3 reads CASSEGGTFRKNTEAFF. The CDR3 DNA follows: TGTGCCAGCAGTGAAGGGGGAACCTTTAGAAAGAACACTGAAGCTTTCTTT.